This T cell receptor (beta chain) emerged from a study of T-cell reconstitution after alpha-beta-depleted transplantation in children. Construction of the TCRbeta library involved unique molecular identifiers. TCRdb independently ran MiXCR on the PCR reads; one entry per CDR3 protein. The repertoire includes roughly 240,000 distinct CDR3 sequences, 8.2% of them detected once, and just under 6.5% sits in the top ten. There are many counts of this clonotype. As yet, its antigen is unknown. Findings and limits, study-wide: At the one-year point after transplant, T-cell counts and TCRbeta diversity were found to come mostly from T cells that had been newly produced. Elevated TCRbeta diversity at day 60 was traced, in some patients, to surviving recipient T cells and thymic progenitors. Reportedly, roughly two months post-transplant, alpha-beta T cells arose from several hundred expanded graft clones.

Germline V gene sequence: CDR1 DFQATT, CDR2 SNEGSKA (reference sequence). J gave up 4 bases and V 1 base, and 19 bases lay outside the gene matches. There are 19 residues in the CDR3. The TCR was taken from a male patient between 10 and 17 years old who had a stem cell transplant for acute lymphoblastic leukemia, so the T cells may come from the graft donor. The rearrangement uses TRBV20-1 and TRBJ1-2; 9 bases fit TRBD1. Sample: PBMCs, mostly from graft donor cells, taken 180 days after TCRalphabeta/CD19-depleted stem cell transplant. CDR3 DNA: TGCAGTGCTAGAGCCCTAATCCGGGACAGGGCCGATTTCGTCTATGGCTACACCTTC. Its translation is CSARALIRDRADFVYGYTF.